This TCR beta chain was sequenced in a study of T cell responses to AZD1222 COVID-19 vaccine. Overall study: Investigators merged groups given second doses at roughly 4 or roughly 12 weeks. Study results and limitations: Possibly, clonal diversity was underestimated; donors were largely white British and included more females. Baseline serology detected seropositivity in only 5 or 6 AZD1222 recipients.

The CDR3 contains 12 residues. From germline, CDR1 is LNHDA and CDR2 SQIVND (reference sequence). The ends were cut back, 3 bases at V and 6 bases at J, with 6 bases in the middle. Using immunoSEQ multiplex PCR, the repertoire was profiled, and TCRdb retains in-frame clones only, with some absent. The table lists about 150,000 clones, 85% to 95% of them singletons, with less than 2.5% in the top ten. Turning to this clone: Its antigen is undetermined.

This receptor was obtained from an adult in good health. This chain links TRBV19 with TRBJ1-5; D is undetermined. The sample consisted of peripheral blood, taken on day 0 of AZD1222 vaccination. The CDR3 reads CASSMGFQPQHF. The CDR3, as DNA: TGTGCCAGTAGTATGGGCTTTCAGCCCCAGCATTTT.